This TCR beta chain was observed in a study of blood T cell repertoires in COVID-19. About the study: Spain, Italy and the United States supplied samples that represented acute and convalescent COVID-19. The analysed material was cDNA or gDNA that came from T cells, B-cell-depleted T cells, or PBMCs.

Authors' methods: Researchers report that nucleated cell counts were estimated from reference gene primer amplification. Assay: immunoSEQ multiplex PCR; the TCRdb copy retains only in-frame clones and omits some. V and J calls and clone size are as listed in that table; D and trimming were resolved from the DNA. The sample records about 39,000 clones, approximately 85% being singletons. V was pared by 2 bases and J by 8 bases, with 9 bases between. The CDR3 is 12 amino acids. Germline CDR1 reads MDHEN; CDR2 reads SYDVKM. The source is a man in his fifties or sixties with acute or convalescent COVID-19. The chain employs TRBV28 and TRBJ1-2, with D maybe TRBD1 (5 bases). Sequencing input: peripheral blood. The CDR3: CASSLQEGGYTF. In DNA, the CDR3 is TGTGCCAGCAGTTTACAGGAGGGGGGCTACACCTTC.